This TCR beta chain came from a study of control samples from healthy donors and cancer patients. V lost 5 bases and J 2 bases, leaving 14 bases between the germline ends. The length of the CDR3 is 15 residues. Germline V gene sequence: CDR1 MDHEN, CDR2 SYDVKM. The method was immunoSEQ multiplex PCR; TCRdb's version includes in-frame clones alone and lacks a portion of them. The sample includes 100,000 or so clones, more than 75% of them seen just once. The sequencing sample was made of blood. The sequence derives from a woman aged 50 to 60 in good health. The rearrangement uses TRBV28 and TRBJ2-3; D ambiguous. CDR3 sequence (DNA): TGTGCCAGCAGTCCGCCCAGTCGTCTCACAGATACGCAGTATTTT. It is translated as CASSPPSRLTDTQYF.